The next 21 T cell receptor beta chains were all read from a single sample in a study of CD8+ T cells in alopecia areata. In each case, RNA was isolated and then reverse transcribed into cDNA as the sequencing template. Only in-frame clones appear in the TCRdb table, and some are missing; sequencing was by immunoSEQ multiplex PCR. The sample shows approximately 89,000 clones, roughly 51% of them seen only once. Sequenced input: NKG2D-high CD8+ T cells sorted from blood. The receptors originated from a human donor with alopecia areata.

This clone was seen a few times. This chain connects TRBV9 to TRBJ2-4; D gene ambiguous. V was pared by 0 bases and J by 9 bases, with 10 bases between. This CDR3 is 13 amino acids long. The V gene's germline CDR1 is SGDLS and CDR2 YYNGEE. The CDR3 spells CASSVAGQGIQYF. For the CDR3, the DNA is TGTGCCAGCAGCGTAGCAGGCCAAGGCATTCAGTACTTC. Combining the CDR3 with reference TRBV9 and TRBJ2-4 gives the whole variable domain DSGVTQTPKHLITATGQRVTLRCSPRSGDLSVYWYQQSLDQGLQFLIQYYNGEERAKGNILERFSAQQFPDLHSELNLSSLELGDSALYFCASSVAGQGIQYFGAGTRLSVL.

This clone was recorded a few times. The chain recombines TRBV7-2 with TRBJ1-6; 8 nucleotides agree with TRBD1. The CDR3 has 15 residues. V shed 4 bases, J shed 8 bases, and the junction held 7 bases outside the gene matches. CDR1 and CDR2 from the germline V gene are SGHTA and FQGNSA. The CDR3 loop is CASSSPGQDDSPLHF. DNA of the CDR3: TGTGCCAGCAGCTCCCCGGGACAGGATGATTCACCCCTCCACTTT.

The V call is TRBV5-6, the J call TRBJ1-6; D is ambiguous. Trimming pared 0 bases from V and 8 bases from J, leaving 6 bases between. The CDR3 extends over 13 amino acids. CDR1 and CDR2 from the germline V gene are SGHDT and YYEEEE. This CDR3 is CASSLGTHSPLHF. CDR3 coding DNA: TGTGCCAGCAGCTTGGGTACGCATTCACCCCTCCACTTT.

A few counts support this clone. The rearrangement uses TRBV29-1 and TRBJ1-1; perhaps TRBD1 as D (5 bases). This CDR3 spans 14 amino acids. Germline-derived CDR1 and CDR2 are SQVTM and ANQGSEA. Trimming cost V 5 bases and J 2 bases, with 15 bases left between them. The CDR3 reads CSVSGGDYNTEAFF. Written as DNA, the CDR3 is TGCAGCGTTTCTGGTGGGGACTATAACACTGAAGCTTTCTTT.

CDR3 residues: CSVEHENPYEQYF. The CDR3 nucleotides read TGCAGCGTTGAACATGAAAATCCCTACGAGCAGTACTTC. The V call is TRBV29-1, the J call TRBJ2-7, with D unclear. The CDR3 consists of 13 residues. The V and J ends lost 2 bases and 2 bases respectively, with 10 bases between them. CDR1 is SQVTM and CDR2 is ANQGSEA in the germline V gene.

The chain combines TRBV28 with TRBJ1-6; D ambiguous. V was clipped by 5 bases and J by 7 bases, with 3 bases between them. CDR1 is MDHEN, CDR2 SYDVKM, per germline. The length of the CDR3 is 11 residues. CDR3 sequence: CASSPNSPLHF. The CDR3, as DNA: TGTGCCAGCAGTCCCAATTCACCCCTCCACTTT.

This clone was counted between two and nine times. The rearrangement links TRBV29-1 to TRBJ1-2, with TRBD1 as a possible D gene (6 bases). Trimming took 8 bases from V and 6 from J, leaving 13 bases between them. CDR3 length equals 11 residues. CDR1 and CDR2 from the germline V gene are SQVTM and ANQGSEA. The CDR3: CSPGGADGYTF. CDR3 nucleotide sequence: TGCAGCCCGGGGGGGGCGGATGGCTACACCTTC.

Concerning this clone itself: The identical CDR3 is also encoded by other nucleotide sequences in the sample. V is TRBV30 and J is TRBJ2-7; the D call may be TRBD1 or TRBD2 (6 bases each). Germline V gene data show CDR1 as GTSNPN and CDR2 as SVGIG (reference sequence). The CDR3 totals 12 residues. V lost 3 bases, J lost 6 bases, and 12 bases lay in between. The CDR3 coding sequence is TGTGCCTGGAGCCGCGAGGGGGGCGAGCAGTACTTC. Its translation: CAWSREGGEQYF. The full variable domain, in which reference TRBV30 and TRBJ2-7 provide the parts outside the CDR3, is SQTIHQWPATLVQPVGSPLSLECTVEGTSNPNLYWYRQAAGRGLQLLFYSVGIGQISSEVPQNLSASRPQDRQFILSSKKLLLSDSGFYLCAWSREGGEQYFGPGTRLTVT.

The chain has TRBV29-1 and TRBJ1-2; no clear D gene. The CDR3 has 14 residues. V lost 3 bases and J 7 bases, leaving 18 bases between the germline ends. Germline values: CDR1 SQVTM, CDR2 ANQGSEA. The CDR3 bases are TGCAGCGTTGATTCGTGGCAGGAGTCTGCTGGCTACACCTTC. Protein sequence: CSVDSWQESAGYTF.

This clone was observed a few times. This rearrangement joins TRBV18 to TRBJ2-3, with D possibly being TRBD2 (5 bases). The CDR3 totals 16 residues. V was pared by 1 base and J by 7 bases, with 18 bases between. CDR1 is KGHSH, CDR2 LQKENI, per germline. This CDR3 is CASSPLGYPAGNTQYF. CDR3 sequence (DNA): TGTGCCAGCTCACCACTTGGGTATCCGGCCGGGAATACGCAGTATTTT.

The V gene is TRBV15, the J gene TRBJ2-3; possibly TRBD2 for D (6 bases). The CDR3 has 13 amino acids. Trimming stripped 8 bases from V and 0 bases from J, with 9 bases between. Per the germline V gene, CDR1 is LNHNV and CDR2 is YYDKDF (reference sequence). CDR3 bases: TGTGCCACCCGTGGGGGGAGCACAGATACGCAGTATTTT. Translated, it gives CATRGGSTDTQYF.

CDR3 nucleotides: TGCGCCAGCAGCCAAGTGGGACAGGGAGCCTACGAGCAGTACTTC. Residues: CASSQVGQGAYEQYF. The chain is built from TRBV4-1 and TRBJ2-7; the match to TRBD1 covers 9 bases. The CDR3 contains 15 residues. Germline-derived CDR1 and CDR2 are MGHRA and YSYEKL. V lost 1 base to trimming and J lost 2 bases; unmatched junction nucleotides: 3.

The chain uses TRBV9 and TRBJ1-1, with 8 bases aligning to TRBD1. The V segment lost 3 bases and the J segment 5 bases; nucleotides outside the gene matches: 9. The length of the CDR3 is 15 residues. Germline V gene sequence: CDR1 SGDLS, CDR2 YYNGEE. The CDR3 nucleotides read TGTGCCAGCAGCGGGGGACAGGCGGGACGGACTGAAGCTTTCTTT. Amino acid sequence: CASSGGQAGRTEAFF.

This chain joins TRBV4-3 and TRBJ1-5, with D possibly TRBD1 on 5 matching bases. Per the germline V gene, CDR1 is LGHNA and CDR2 is YSLEER. V lost 4 bases, J lost 4 bases, and 14 bases lay in between. This CDR3 has 15 amino acids. CDR3 DNA: TGCGCCAGCAGCCCGGGGCTCGGGGGAAATCAGCCCCAGCATTTT. It encodes CASSPGLGGNQPQHF.

J is TRBJ1-2 and V is TRBV4-1; D remains unclear. Trimming took off 3 bases at V and 5 bases at J, with 10 bases between the two ends. Germline-derived CDR1 and CDR2 are MGHRA and YSYEKL. The CDR3 extends over 13 amino acids. CDR3 protein: CASSHGEEYGYTF. In DNA, the CDR3 is TGCGCCAGCAGCCACGGAGAGGAATATGGCTACACCTTC.

V gene TRBV27 combines with J gene TRBJ2-5; D possibly corresponds to TRBD1 (6 bases). The DNA end favors TRBJ2-7, so the J call may be wrong. The CDR3 extends over 13 amino acids. Germline CDR1 MNHEY, CDR2 SMNVEV (reference sequence). In DNA form, the CDR3 reads TGTGCCAGCAGTAAGAGTGGGGGCCACGAGCAGTACTTC. Its protein product is CASSKSGGHEQYF.

This chain connects TRBV2 to TRBJ1-2; TRBD1 matches 7 bases. Germline assignment: CDR1 SNHLY and CDR2 FYNNEI. The CDR3 length is 13 residues. V trimming: 6 bases; J trimming: 3 bases; junction bases outside the gene matches: 4. The CDR3 region has the DNA TGTGCCAGCAGGGGAACAGGGGACTATGGCTACACCTTC. The encoded protein is CASRGTGDYGYTF.

The chain links TRBV5-1 to TRBJ2-5, with D unresolved. Germline assignment: CDR1 SGHRS and CDR2 YFSETQ. V was clipped by 1 base and J by 1 base, with 8 bases between them. This CDR3 contains 14 residues. The CDR3 protein is CASSLPETQETQYF. The DNA for the CDR3 is TGCGCCAGCAGCTTGCCAGAGACCCAAGAGACCCAGTACTTC.

The chain couples TRBV30 to TRBJ2-5; TRBD2 is a possible D gene (7 bases). Trimming shortened V by 4 bases and J by 2 bases, and 17 bases separated the two germline ends. This CDR3 has 15 amino acids. Germline CDR1 and CDR2: GTSNPN and SVGIG (reference sequence). CDR3 sequence: CAWTLGGGLQETQYF. CDR3 nucleotides: TGTGCCTGGACCCTGGGCGGGGGCCTTCAAGAGACCCAGTACTTC.

This clone was seen a handful of times. V usage is TRBV5-6 and J usage is TRBJ2-1; 10 bases agree with TRBD2. The CDR3 totals 15 residues. Unmatched junction bases numbered 6, after V lost 1 base and J lost 8 bases. Germline V gene sequence: CDR1 SGHDT, CDR2 YYEEEE. The CDR3 DNA reads TGTGCCAGCAGCTTGAGGAGCGGGAGGGTCGATGAGCAGTTCTTC. This codes for CASSLRSGRVDEQFF.

The V and J genes are TRBV9 and TRBJ1-5; tentative D call: TRBD1 (5 bases). Looked up from germline, CDR1 is SGDLS and CDR2 is YYNGEE. This CDR3 is 13 amino acids long. Trimming pared 1 base from V and 9 bases from J, leaving 11 bases between. CDR3 loop: CASSVLSGGPQHF. In nucleotides, the CDR3 is TGTGCCAGCAGCGTATTAAGTGGGGGGCCCCAGCATTTT.